Following are 13 T cell receptor beta chains from one sample sequenced in a study of breast tumors, draining lymph nodes, adjacent tissues. TCRdb reprocessed the multiplex PCR reads via MiXCR and lists one record per CDR3 protein. The table has about 14,000 distinct CDR3 sequences, about 56% seen once. The sequencing sample was made of tumor-adjacent breast tissue. Source of these receptors: a female donor with breast cancer. Some clones in this sample may be carry-over from other donors' samples.

Judged by abundance, this clonotype is medium-sized (0.01 to 0.1%). The CDR3 nucleotides are TGTGCCAGCAGTTTGAGGGAGCAGTACTTC. As protein: CASSLREQYF. The J gene is TRBJ2-7, the V gene TRBV2, with unresolved D. V lost 5 bases and J 7 bases, leaving 6 bases between the germline ends. The V gene's germline CDR1 is SNHLY and CDR2 FYNNEI. This CDR3 spans 10 amino acids.

This clonotype showed up many times. The rearrangement joins TRBV15 to TRBJ2-6, with a weak D call TRBD1 (5 bases). CDR3 length: 16 amino acids. Deletions cut 1 base from V and 0 bases from J, with 7 bases between. From germline, CDR1 is LNHNV and CDR2 YYDKDF (reference sequence). The CDR3 coding sequence is TGTGCCACCAGCAGAGGGACAAACTCTGGGGCCAACGTCCTGACTTTC. Translating it yields CATSRGTNSGANVLTF.

This clonotype was seen just once. V usage is TRBV10-3 and J usage is TRBJ2-1; 8 bases fit TRBD1. The CDR3 sequence is 15 residues long. Per the germline V gene, CDR1 is ENHRY and CDR2 is SYGVKD. With V trimmed by 3 bases and J by 7 bases, 8 bases remained unmatched. CDR3 in amino acids: CAISEGQGYWNEQFF. DNA for the CDR3: TGTGCCATCAGTGAAGGACAGGGTTATTGGAATGAGCAGTTCTTC.

J is TRBJ1-4 and V is TRBV9; D possibly corresponds to TRBD1 (5 bases). CDR3 length: 15 residues. V lost 0 bases and J 8 bases, leaving 14 bases between the germline ends. Germline CDR1 is SGDLS and CDR2 is YYNGEE. The DNA of the CDR3 is TGTGCCAGCAGCGTAGAAGGGACGTACGGAGAAAAACTGTTTTTT. It codes for CASSVEGTYGEKLFF.

This rearrangement joins TRBV7-2 to TRBJ2-7, with 12 positions matching TRBD2. The CDR3 covers 16 residues. V lost 5 bases and J lost 0; bases outside the gene matches: 5. The germline V gene encodes CDR1 SGHTA and CDR2 FQGNSA. The CDR3 loop reads CASSALAGGNSYEQYF. The CDR3 bases are TGTGCCAGCAGCGCCCTAGCGGGAGGGAACTCCTACGAGCAGTACTTC.

This chain connects TRBV20-1 to TRBJ2-7; maybe TRBD1 (6 bases). CDR1 is DFQATT, CDR2 SNEGSKA, per germline (reference sequence). The CDR3 extends over 13 amino acids. V lost 7 bases, J lost 5 bases, and 18 bases lay in between. CDR3 protein: CSVRGRGGNEQYF. The DNA of the CDR3 is TGCAGTGTCCGCGGCAGGGGTGGGAACGAGCAGTACTTC.

This clonotype was seen a few times. The chain combines TRBV9 with TRBJ2-3; tentative D call: TRBD1 (6 bases). This CDR3 comprises 13 residues. Trimming stripped 7 bases from V and 6 bases from J, with 15 bases between. From germline, CDR1 is SGDLS and CDR2 YYNGEE. CDR3 in DNA: TGTGCCAGCGGCTTAAACAGGGTGGATACGCAGTATTTT. Residues: CASGLNRVDTQYF.

The chain has TRBV14 and TRBJ2-5, with 9 bases matching TRBD1. The V gene end was trimmed by 4 bases and the J gene end by 3 bases; junction bases not matched to a gene: 6. Looked up from germline, CDR1 is SGHDN and CDR2 is FVKESK. This CDR3 has 15 residues. The CDR3: CASSPTGTGKETQYF. CDR3 in DNA: TGTGCCAGCAGCCCGACCGGGACAGGGAAAGAGACCCAGTACTTC.

This clonotype was seen repeatedly, ten times or more. This may be a read error: a much more frequent sequence differs by one nucleotide. The chain links TRBV9 to TRBJ2-5; weak D call: TRBD2 (6 bases). There are 15 residues in the CDR3. Germline V gene data show CDR1 as SGDLS and CDR2 as YYNGEE. CDR3 in amino acids: CASSAAGTNYETPYF. The CDR3 coding sequence is TGTGCCAGCAGCGCCGCGGGGACCAATTATGAGACCCCGTACTTC.

This clonotype is termed medium-sized. J is TRBJ2-2 and V is TRBV2, with D possibly matching TRBD2 (6 bases). Germline V CDR1 and CDR2: SNHLY, FYNNEI. This CDR3 has 14 amino acids. V lost 0 bases to trimming and J lost 9 bases, with 11 bases between them. This CDR3 reads CASSEALATRELFF. In DNA form, the CDR3 reads TGTGCCAGCAGTGAAGCCCTAGCGACTAGGGAGCTGTTTTTT. The variable domain in full, with the rest retrieved from reference TRBV2 and TRBJ2-2, is EPEVTQTPSHQVTQMGQEVILRCVPISNHLYFYWYRQILGQKVEFLVSFYNNEISEKSEIFDDQFSVERPDGSNFTLKIRSTKLEDSAMYFCASSEALATRELFFGEGSRLTVL.

There are many counts of this clonotype. The rearrangement joins TRBV19 to TRBJ2-1; 11 nucleotides agree with TRBD2. From germline, CDR1 is LNHDA and CDR2 SQIVND (reference sequence). With V trimmed by 3 bases and J by 7 bases, 8 bases remained unmatched. The CDR3 has 16 amino acids. The CDR3 protein is CASSMGGLAASNEQFF. CDR3 in DNA: TGTGCCAGTAGTATGGGGGGACTAGCGGCCTCAAATGAGCAGTTCTTC. Based on the CDR3 plus reference TRBV19 and TRBJ2-1, the full variable domain is DGGITQSPKYLFRKEGQNVTLSCEQNLNHDAMYWYRQDPGQGLRLIYYSQIVNDFQKGDIAEGYSVSREKKESFPLTVTSAQKNPTAFYLCASSMGGLAASNEQFFGPGTRLTVL.

The table lists this clonotype with a few counts. This chain uses TRBV7-2 with TRBJ1-5; TRBD1 matches at 9 bases. Germline CDR1 SGHTA, CDR2 FQGNSA. The CDR3 contains 15 residues. Germline trimming cut 1 base from V and 6 bases from J; bases unmatched to any gene: 4. DNA for the CDR3: TGTGCCAGCAGCTTAGTACCGGGACAGGGTCAGCCCCAGCATTTT. As protein: CASSLVPGQGQPQHF.

This clonotype was counted at least ten times. The rearrangement joins TRBV19 to TRBJ2-2; D gene uncertain. V was trimmed by 3 bases and J by 3 bases, leaving 11 bases between them. Looked up from germline, CDR1 is LNHDA and CDR2 is SQIVND (reference sequence). This CDR3 comprises 15 residues. In nucleotides, the CDR3 is TGTGCCAGTAGTATTGGCAGGCGATACACCGGGGAGCTGTTTTTT. Protein: CASSIGRRYTGELFF.